These 11 T cell receptor beta chains originate from one sample sequenced in a study of regulatory T cells. The primer mix had 52 TRBV and 13 TRBJ primers. Sequenced by immunoSEQ multiplex PCR; TCRdb stores in-frame clones only, minus some. This table holds 3,200 or so clones, around 95% found once. Study-level findings and limits: Compared with autologous conventional CD4+ cells and control regulatory cells, CD3G-deficient regulatory T cells showed reduced diversity.

Their cognate antigens are unknown. The specimen sequenced was CD4+ Tregs sorted from blood. These receptors were collected from a person under 30 with CD3G deficiency.

The chain carries TRBV6-1 and TRBJ2-7; possible D gene TRBD1, 6 bases. Germline values: CDR1 MNHNS, CDR2 SASEGT. Trimming shortened V by 4 bases and J by 2 bases, and 15 bases separated the two germline ends. This CDR3 is built from 15 residues. CDR3 nucleotide sequence: TGTGCCAGCAGTGCTGGGGCGACAGGCGCCTACGAGCAGTACTTC. Translated, it gives CASSAGATGAYEQYF.

The chain couples TRBV28 to TRBJ1-2; TRBD1 might be the D (6 bases). The CDR3 is made up of 13 amino acids. Trimming stripped 3 bases from V and 6 bases from J, with 11 bases between. CDR1 is MDHEN and CDR2 is SYDVKM in the germline V gene. The CDR3 here is CASSLGAEDGYTF. CDR3 DNA sequence: TGTGCCAGCAGTTTGGGGGCCGAGGATGGCTACACCTTC.

This CDR3 reads CASSSGPYRGKQYF. In DNA, the CDR3 is TGTGCCAGCAGTTCCGGACCCTACAGGGGGAAGCAGTACTTC. This rearrangement joins TRBV27 to TRBJ2-7; 8 nucleotides align to TRBD1. The germline gives CDR1 MNHEY, CDR2 SMNVEV (reference sequence). V was pared by 4 bases and J by 8 bases, with 10 bases of the junction left unmatched. The CDR3 runs 14 residues.

The chain couples TRBV6-6 to TRBJ2-5; unclear D gene. The CDR3 loop spans 12 amino acids. V was clipped by 2 bases and J by 4 bases, with 5 bases between them. CDR1 MNHNY and CDR2 SVGAGI come from the germline V gene (reference sequence). CDR3 DNA sequence: TGTGCCAGCAGTTACATAGCAGAGACCCAGTACTTC. Amino acids: CASSYIAETQYF.

This chain joins TRBV7-6 and TRBJ1-5, with 12 bases identical to TRBD1. CDR1 is SGHVS and CDR2 is FNYEAQ in the germline V gene. J was trimmed by 6 bases and V by 3 bases; bases with no gene match: 3. This CDR3 is built from 15 residues. In nucleotides, the CDR3 is TGTGCCAGCAGCTTGGGACAGGGGGCCATTCAGCCCCAGCATTTT. Translated, it gives CASSLGQGAIQPQHF.

This clone was picked up one time. This chain joins TRBV7-8 and TRBJ2-4; 9 bases are a match to TRBD2. Per the germline V gene, CDR1 is SGHVS and CDR2 is FQNEAQ. The CDR3 runs to 18 residues. V gave up 5 bases and J gave up 0 bases; unmatched junction bases: 11. This chain's CDR3 is CASSVGPSGVLAKNIQYF. DNA of the CDR3: TGTGCCAGCAGCGTAGGCCCTAGCGGGGTCCTAGCCAAAAACATTCAGTACTTC.

V and J are TRBV9 and TRBJ1-1; D is unclear. This CDR3 contains 15 residues. Germline V gene lookup returns CDR1 SGDLS and CDR2 YYNGEE. Trimming took 0 bases from V and 0 from J, leaving 9 bases between them. The CDR3 loop reads CASSVDIGMNTEAFF. In DNA, the CDR3 is TGTGCCAGCAGCGTAGATATAGGAATGAACACTGAAGCTTTCTTT.

The chain carries TRBV7-2 and TRBJ2-5, with D possibly TRBD2 on 6 matching bases. The CDR3 sequence is 14 residues long. Germline V gene data show CDR1 as SGHTA and CDR2 as FQGNSA. V was cut by 2 bases and J by 10 bases, with 17 bases left in between. The CDR3, as DNA: TGTGCCAGCAGCTTATCCGATACCCTGGGAGGCCAGTACTTC. It is translated as CASSLSDTLGGQYF.

In its sample, this clone was seen once. CDR3 nucleotide sequence: TGTGCCAGCAGTGGTTCCCAGCCCTTAGCCAAAAACATTCAGTACTTC. This gives the protein CASSGSQPLAKNIQYF. The chain couples TRBV6-1 to TRBJ2-4; D uncertain. CDR3 length: 16 amino acids. Germline CDR1 MNHNS, CDR2 SASEGT. Trimming removed 4 bases from V and 0 bases from J, with 13 bases in between.

The gene calls are TRBV5-1 and TRBJ2-2; possible D gene TRBD2, 7 bases. The germline V and J ends were trimmed by 7 bases and 7 bases, with 14 bases remaining between them. CDR1 and CDR2 from the germline V gene are SGHRS and YFSETQ. The length of the CDR3 is 13 residues. DNA for the CDR3: TGCGCCAGCCGGGGGGCGATGAACGGGGAGCTGTTTTTT. Translation gives CASRGAMNGELFF.

The chain links TRBV5-1 to TRBJ1-4, with 12 bases fitting TRBD1. After removal of 4 bases from V and 5 bases from J, the junction contained 6 bases not matched to a gene. Germline V CDR1 and CDR2: SGHRS, YFSETQ. The CDR3 covers 16 residues. The DNA for the CDR3 is TGCGCCAGCAGCCTGGGACAGGGGGCTCGGAATGAAAAACTGTTTTTT. Translating it yields CASSLGQGARNEKLFF. Full variable domain (missing parts from reference TRBV5-1 and TRBJ1-4): KAGVTQTPRYLIKTRGQQVTLSCSPISGHRSVSWYQQTPGQGLQFLFEYFSETQRNKGNFPGRFSGRQFSNSRSEMNVSTLELGDSALYLCASSLGQGARNEKLFFGSGTQLSVL.